The 12 T cell receptor beta chains listed next were all sequenced from one sample in a study of shared clonotypes between healthy human individuals. CD45RO-negative, CCR7-selected cells formed the naive CD8 fraction, which excluded terminally differentiated effector memory CD45RA+ cells. The table came from immunoSEQ multiplex PCR; TCRdb's copy has only in-frame clones and leaves some out. The repertoire has 1.5 million to 2.5 million clones, about 95% of them found once; the top ten carry more than 0.9%. The material sequenced was naive CD8+ T cells sorted from blood. Receptor source: a man in his late teens or twenties in good health.

The chain combines TRBV27 with TRBJ1-5; D remains ambiguous. The V end lost 0 bases, the J end lost 2 bases, and 14 bases lay between the germline ends. The CDR3 loop spans 17 amino acids. Germline V lookup: CDR1 MNHEY, CDR2 SMNVEV (reference sequence). Here the CDR3 reads CASSLSEGPFGNQPQHF. CDR3 sequence (DNA): TGTGCCAGCAGTTTATCGGAAGGGCCATTTGGCAATCAGCCCCAGCATTTT.

This CDR3 reads CASSLGEGARPYEQYF. In DNA, the CDR3 is TGTGCCAGCAGCTTAGGAGAGGGGGCCCGACCCTACGAGCAGTACTTC. The chain has TRBV11-2 and TRBJ2-7, with 7 bases lining up with TRBD1. The CDR3 contains 16 residues. In germline, CDR1 is SGHAT, CDR2 FQNNGV. V was pared by 1 base and J by 2 bases, with 8 bases of the junction left unmatched. The full variable domain, in which reference TRBV11-2 and TRBJ2-7 provide the parts outside the CDR3, is EAGVAQSPRYKIIEKRQSVAFWCNPISGHATLYWYQQILGQGPKLLIQFQNNGVVDDSQLPKDRFSAERLKGVDSTLKIQPAKLEDSAVYLCASSLGEGARPYEQYFGPGTRLTVT.

The chain uses TRBV6-1 and TRBJ1-6; a weak D match, TRBD1 (5 bases). The V gene's germline CDR1 is MNHNS and CDR2 SASEGT. V was shortened by 6 bases and J by 12 bases, with 9 bases between the two germline ends. This CDR3 spans 11 amino acids. The CDR3 DNA sequence: TGTGCCAGCAGCGACGGGGGACCCCTCCACTTT. Residues: CASSDGGPLHF.

This chain links TRBV9 with TRBJ2-7, with 8 bases identical to TRBD2. This CDR3 contains 14 residues. The germline CDR1 and CDR2 sequences are SGDLS and YYNGEE. Germline trimming cut 5 bases from V and 0 bases from J; bases unmatched to any gene: 4. The CDR3 is CASSERGSSYEQYF. For the CDR3, the DNA is TGTGCCAGCAGTGAGCGGGGGAGCTCCTACGAGCAGTACTTC.

The chain recombines TRBV6-6 with TRBJ2-1, with D possibly matching TRBD1 (5 bases). The CDR3 runs to 16 residues. From germline, CDR1 is MNHNY and CDR2 SVGAGI (reference sequence). V gave up 0 bases and J gave up 4 bases, with 13 bases separating them. The CDR3 nucleotides are TGTGCCAGCAGTTACTCGCGACAGACCCTATACAATGAGCAGTTCTTC. Its protein is CASSYSRQTLYNEQFF.

This sequence joins TRBV27 and TRBJ2-3; unclear D gene. In germline, CDR1 is MNHEY, CDR2 SMNVEV (reference sequence). Trimming cost V 5 bases and J 2 bases, with 11 bases left between them. The CDR3 has 14 amino acids. The CDR3 bases are TGTGCCAGCAGTGGAAGTTTTAACACAGATACGCAGTATTTT. Translated: CASSGSFNTDTQYF.

The chain has TRBV7-9 and TRBJ2-7; no firm D call. This CDR3 spans 12 amino acids. CDR1 SEHNR and CDR2 FQNEAQ come from the germline V gene (reference sequence). V dropped 5 bases and J dropped 5 bases, with 10 bases sitting between them. CDR3 loop: CASSDGVNEQYF. In DNA, the CDR3 is TGTGCCAGCAGCGACGGTGTTAACGAGCAGTACTTC.

This sequence joins TRBV11-2 and TRBJ2-1, with D tentatively TRBD2 (5 bases). Trimming cost V 0 bases and J 8 bases, with 8 bases left between them. Germline CDR1 is SGHAT and CDR2 is FQNNGV. CDR3 length: 13 residues. CDR3 DNA: TGTGCCAGCAGCTTAGAACTAGTCGATGAGCAGTTCTTC. This gives the protein CASSLELVDEQFF. Full variable domain (remainder filled in from reference TRBV11-2 and TRBJ2-1): EAGVAQSPRYKIIEKRQSVAFWCNPISGHATLYWYQQILGQGPKLLIQFQNNGVVDDSQLPKDRFSAERLKGVDSTLKIQPAKLEDSAVYLCASSLELVDEQFFGPGTRLTVL.

Worth noting for this clone: The sample has other DNA sequences that encode this CDR3 too. The J gene is TRBJ2-5, the V gene TRBV14; D uncertain. CDR1 is SGHDN and CDR2 is FVKESK in the germline V gene. The CDR3 consists of 13 residues. The V end lost 1 base, the J end lost 5 bases, and 8 bases lay between the germline ends. This CDR3 is CASSQAGAETQYF. The DNA of the CDR3 is TGTGCCAGCAGCCAAGCTGGCGCGGAGACCCAGTACTTC.

V and J are TRBV6-5 and TRBJ2-3; D is uncertain. Between the trimmed V and J ends, which lost 8 bases and 6 bases, there was a span of 15 bases. Germline CDR1 reads MNHEY; CDR2 reads SVGAGI. The CDR3 loop spans 13 amino acids. The CDR3 nucleotides read TGTGCCAGCTGGGATGATACACCCGATACGCAGTATTTT. This gives the protein CASWDDTPDTQYF.

The J gene is TRBJ1-1, the V gene TRBV7-9; unclear D gene. Germline loops: CDR1 SEHNR, CDR2 FQNEAQ (reference sequence). The length of the CDR3 is 13 residues. V lost 5 bases and J 7 bases, leaving 14 bases between the germline ends. CDR3 DNA: TGTGCCAGCAGCCCCGTTGACCGATATGAAGCTTTCTTT. Translating it yields CASSPVDRYEAFF.

The J gene is TRBJ1-3, the V gene TRBV6-5, with D possibly being TRBD1 (5 bases). The germline CDR1 and CDR2 sequences are MNHEY and SVGAGI. This CDR3 contains 15 residues. The ends were cut back, 5 bases at V and 0 bases at J, with 11 bases in the middle. CDR3 residues: CASSATGDSGNTIYF. DNA of the CDR3: TGTGCCAGCAGTGCTACGGGGGACTCTGGAAACACCATATATTTT.